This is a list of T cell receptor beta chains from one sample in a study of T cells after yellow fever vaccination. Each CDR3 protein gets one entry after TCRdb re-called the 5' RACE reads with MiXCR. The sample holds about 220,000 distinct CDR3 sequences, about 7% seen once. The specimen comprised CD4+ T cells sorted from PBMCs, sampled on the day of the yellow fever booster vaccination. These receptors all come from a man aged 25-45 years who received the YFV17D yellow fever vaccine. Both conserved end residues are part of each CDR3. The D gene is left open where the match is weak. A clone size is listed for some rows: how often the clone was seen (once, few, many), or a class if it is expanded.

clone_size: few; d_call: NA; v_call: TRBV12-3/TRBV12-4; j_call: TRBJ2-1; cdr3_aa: CASSILLLGYNEQFF; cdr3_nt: TGTGCCAGCAGTATTCTTCTCTTGGGATACAATGAGCAGTTCTTC
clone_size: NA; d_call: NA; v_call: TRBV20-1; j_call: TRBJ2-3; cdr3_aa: CSAPSLAGGNTDTQYF; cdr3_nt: TGCAGTGCACCTAGTTTAGCAGGGGGGAACACAGATACGCAGTATTTT
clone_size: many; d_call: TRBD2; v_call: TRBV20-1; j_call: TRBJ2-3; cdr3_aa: CSAHRAGGADTQYF; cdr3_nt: TGCAGTGCTCACAGGGCGGGGGGGGCAGATACGCAGTATTTT
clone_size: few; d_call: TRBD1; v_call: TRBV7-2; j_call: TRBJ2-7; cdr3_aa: CASSPWTGGVIEQYF; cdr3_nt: TGTGCCAGCAGCCCCTGGACAGGGGGCGTGATCGAGCAGTACTTC
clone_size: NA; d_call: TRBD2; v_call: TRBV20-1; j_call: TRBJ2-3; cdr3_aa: CSAPSRAGVRTDTQYF; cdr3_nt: TGCAGTGCTCCCAGTCGGGCGGGAGTGCGCACAGATACGCAGTATTTT
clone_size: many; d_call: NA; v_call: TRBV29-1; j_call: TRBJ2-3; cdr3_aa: CSVGKGRTDTQYF; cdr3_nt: TGCAGCGTTGGGAAGGGGCGCACAGATACGCAGTATTTT
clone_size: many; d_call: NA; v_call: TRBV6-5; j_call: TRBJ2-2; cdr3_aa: CASSYTRNTGELFF; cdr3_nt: TGTGCCAGCAGCTACACGCGGAACACCGGGGAGCTGTTTTTT
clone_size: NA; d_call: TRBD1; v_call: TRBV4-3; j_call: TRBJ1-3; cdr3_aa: CASSQGTGPGNTIYF; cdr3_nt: TGCGCCAGCAGCCAAGGGACAGGGCCTGGAAACACCATATATTTT
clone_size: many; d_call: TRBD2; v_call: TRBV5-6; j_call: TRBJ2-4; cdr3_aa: CASSLGLAAMYF; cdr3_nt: TGTGCCAGCAGCTTAGGACTAGCGGCCATGTACTTC
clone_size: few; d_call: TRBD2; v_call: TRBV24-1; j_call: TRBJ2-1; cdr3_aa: CATSDLAGGSYNEQFF; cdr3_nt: TGTGCCACCAGTGACTTAGCGGGAGGCTCCTACAATGAGCAGTTCTTC
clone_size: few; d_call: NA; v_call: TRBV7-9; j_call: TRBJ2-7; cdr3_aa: CASSSGGQGDTYEQYF; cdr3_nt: TGTGCCAGCAGCTCAGGGGGGCAAGGGGACACCTACGAGCAGTACTTC
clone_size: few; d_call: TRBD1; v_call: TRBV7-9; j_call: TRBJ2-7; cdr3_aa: CASSVGQVSYEQYF; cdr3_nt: TGTGCCAGCAGCGTGGGACAGGTATCCTACGAGCAGTACTTC
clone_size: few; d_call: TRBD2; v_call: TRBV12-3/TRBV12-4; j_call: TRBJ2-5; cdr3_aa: CASSLGVSGRLKTQYF; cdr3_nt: TGTGCCAGCAGTTTAGGGGTTAGCGGGAGATTAAAGACCCAGTACTTC
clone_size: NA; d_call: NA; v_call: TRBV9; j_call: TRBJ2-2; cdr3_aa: CASSGPPVGGAVSGELFF; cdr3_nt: TGTGCCAGCAGCGGTCCCCCCGTGGGGGGAGCGGTATCCGGGGAGCTGTTTTTT
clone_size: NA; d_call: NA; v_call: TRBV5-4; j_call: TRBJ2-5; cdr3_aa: CASSSVVEQETQYF; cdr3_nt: TGTGCCAGCAGCTCAGTGGTGGAGCAAGAGACCCAGTACTTC
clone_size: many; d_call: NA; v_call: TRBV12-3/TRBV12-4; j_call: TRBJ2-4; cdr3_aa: CASRPREAKNIQYF; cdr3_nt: TGTGCCAGCAGGCCGCGGGAAGCCAAAAACATTCAGTACTTC
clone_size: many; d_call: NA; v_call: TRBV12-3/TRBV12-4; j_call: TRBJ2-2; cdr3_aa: CASSFLLGRSGGELFF; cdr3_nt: TGTGCCAGCAGTTTCCTGTTGGGGCGGAGCGGCGGGGAGCTGTTTTTT
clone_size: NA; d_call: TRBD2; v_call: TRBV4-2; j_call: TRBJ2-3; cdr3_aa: CASSQDQPLAGVVYF; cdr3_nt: TGTGCCAGCAGCCAAGATCAACCCCTAGCGGGAGTAGTGTATTTT
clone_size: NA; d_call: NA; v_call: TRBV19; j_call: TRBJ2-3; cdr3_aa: CASSLPRASTDTQYF; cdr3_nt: TGTGCCAGTAGTCTTCCCCGGGCTAGCACAGATACGCAGTATTTT
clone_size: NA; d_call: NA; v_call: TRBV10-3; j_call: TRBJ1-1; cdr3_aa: CAISGGRMNTEAFF; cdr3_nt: TGTGCCATCTCTGGGGGGAGGATGAACACTGAAGCTTTCTTT
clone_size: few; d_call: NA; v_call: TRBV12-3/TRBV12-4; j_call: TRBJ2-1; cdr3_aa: CASSLKDEQFF; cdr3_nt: TGTGCCAGCAGTTTAAAGGATGAGCAGTTCTTC
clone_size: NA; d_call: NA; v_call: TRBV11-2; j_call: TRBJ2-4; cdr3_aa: CASSLPAGTLAKNIQYF; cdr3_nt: TGTGCCAGCAGCTTACCGGCGGGAACCTTAGCCAAAAACATTCAGTACTTC
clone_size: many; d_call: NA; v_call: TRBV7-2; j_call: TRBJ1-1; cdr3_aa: CASSRGTTSAFF; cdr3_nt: TGTGCCAGCAGCCGAGGGACGACCAGCGCCTTCTTT
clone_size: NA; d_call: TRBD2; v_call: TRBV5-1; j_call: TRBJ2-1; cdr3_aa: CASSLARTSGRINEQFF; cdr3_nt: TGCGCCAGCAGCTTGGCCCGAACTAGCGGGAGGATCAATGAGCAGTTCTTC
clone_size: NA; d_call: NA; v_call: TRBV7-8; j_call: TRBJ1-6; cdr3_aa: CASSPRVWGSYNSPLHF; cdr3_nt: TGTGCCAGCAGCCCAAGGGTATGGGGCAGCTATAATTCACCCCTCCACTTT
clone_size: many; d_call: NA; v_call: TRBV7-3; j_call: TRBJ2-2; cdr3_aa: CASSLKFTGELFF; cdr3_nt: TGTGCCAGCAGCTTAAAATTCACCGGGGAGCTGTTTTTT
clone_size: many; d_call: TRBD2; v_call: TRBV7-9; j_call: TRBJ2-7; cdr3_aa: CASSPELAGLDEQYF; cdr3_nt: TGTGCCAGCAGCCCGGAGCTAGCGGGACTTGACGAGCAGTACTTC
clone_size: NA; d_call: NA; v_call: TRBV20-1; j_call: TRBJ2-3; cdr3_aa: CSARGLRVRSTDTQYF; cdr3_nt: TGCAGTGCTAGAGGCCTCCGGGTACGGAGCACAGATACGCAGTATTTT
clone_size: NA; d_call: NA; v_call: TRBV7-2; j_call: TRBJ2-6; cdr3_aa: CASSPDLGAFGANVLTF; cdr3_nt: TGTGCCAGCAGCCCCGACCTTGGGGCTTTTGGGGCCAACGTCCTGACTTTC
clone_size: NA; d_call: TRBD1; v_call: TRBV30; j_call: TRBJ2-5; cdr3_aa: CALGQGKTQYF; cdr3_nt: TGTGCCTTGGGACAGGGGAAGACCCAGTACTTC
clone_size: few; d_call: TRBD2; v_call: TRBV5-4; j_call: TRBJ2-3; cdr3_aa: CASSSGLAPTDTQYF; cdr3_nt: TGTGCCAGCAGCTCGGGACTAGCGCCCACAGATACGCAGTATTTT
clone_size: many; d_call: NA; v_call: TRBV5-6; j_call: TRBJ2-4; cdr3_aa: CASSWVLAKNIQYF; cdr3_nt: TGTGCCAGCAGCTGGGTCTTAGCCAAAAACATTCAGTACTTC
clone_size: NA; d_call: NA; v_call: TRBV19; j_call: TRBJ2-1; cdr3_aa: CASSRDRNYNEQFF; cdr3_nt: TGTGCCAGTAGCAGGGACCGTAACTACAATGAGCAGTTCTTC
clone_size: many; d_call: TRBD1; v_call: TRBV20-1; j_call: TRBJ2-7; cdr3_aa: CSARGTHAYEQYF; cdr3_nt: TGCAGTGCCAGGGGGACACATGCTTACGAGCAGTACTTC
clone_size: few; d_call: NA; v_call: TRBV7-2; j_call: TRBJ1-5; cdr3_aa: CASSLMMGPQHF; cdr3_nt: TGTGCCAGCAGCTTAATGATGGGGCCCCAGCATTTT
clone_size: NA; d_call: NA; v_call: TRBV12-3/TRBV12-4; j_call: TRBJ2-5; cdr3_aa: CASTRTTEETQYF; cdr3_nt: TGTGCCAGCACTAGGACTACTGAAGAGACCCAGTACTTC
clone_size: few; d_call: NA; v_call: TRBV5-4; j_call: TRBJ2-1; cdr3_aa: CASSGGTLPVSAYNEQFF; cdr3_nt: TGTGCCAGCAGCGGAGGGACGCTCCCCGTTTCGGCCTACAATGAGCAGTTCTTC
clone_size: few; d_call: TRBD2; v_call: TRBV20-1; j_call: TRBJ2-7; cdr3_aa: CSALTSGAYGQYF; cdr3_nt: TGCAGTGCCCTGACTAGCGGGGCCTACGGGCAGTACTTC
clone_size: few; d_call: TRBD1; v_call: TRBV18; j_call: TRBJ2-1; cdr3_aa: CASSPGQGRMNEQFF; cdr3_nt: TGTGCCAGCTCACCGGGACAGGGAAGGATGAATGAGCAGTTCTTC
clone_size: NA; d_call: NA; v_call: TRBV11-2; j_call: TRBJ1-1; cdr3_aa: CASSLDGGGEAFF; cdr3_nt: TGTGCCAGCAGCTTAGACGGGGGCGGTGAAGCTTTCTTT
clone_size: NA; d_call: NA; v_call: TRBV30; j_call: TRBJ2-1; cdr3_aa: CAWEIATNERFF; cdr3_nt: TGTGCCTGGGAAATAGCTACGAATGAGCGGTTCTTC
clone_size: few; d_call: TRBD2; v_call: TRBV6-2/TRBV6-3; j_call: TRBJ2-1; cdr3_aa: CASSRLAGGLGEQFF; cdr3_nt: TGTGCCAGCAGTCGACTAGCGGGAGGGTTAGGTGAGCAGTTCTTC
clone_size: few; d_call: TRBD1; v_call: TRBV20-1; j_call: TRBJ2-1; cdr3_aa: CSASGGTGASNEQFF; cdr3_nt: TGCAGTGCTAGCGGGGGGACAGGGGCTTCCAATGAGCAGTTCTTC
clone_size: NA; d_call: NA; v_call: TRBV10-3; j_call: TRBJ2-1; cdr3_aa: CAIKSAGSYNEQFF; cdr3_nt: TGTGCCATCAAATCGGCGGGCTCCTACAATGAGCAGTTCTTC
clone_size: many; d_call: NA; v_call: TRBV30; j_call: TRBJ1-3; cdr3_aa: CAWSWNRAGNTIYF; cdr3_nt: TGTGCCTGGAGTTGGAACAGGGCTGGAAACACCATATATTTT
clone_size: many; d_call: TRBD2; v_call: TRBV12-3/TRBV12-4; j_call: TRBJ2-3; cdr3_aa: CASSSPGLANTDTQYF; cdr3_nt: TGTGCCAGCAGTTCGCCGGGACTAGCAAACACAGATACGCAGTATTTT
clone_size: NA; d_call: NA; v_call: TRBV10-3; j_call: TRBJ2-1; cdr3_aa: CAISAAGAYNEQFF; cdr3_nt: TGTGCCATATCAGCGGCAGGGGCCTACAATGAGCAGTTCTTC
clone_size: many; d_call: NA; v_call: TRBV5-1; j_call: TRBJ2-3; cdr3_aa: CASSRGTSTDTQYF; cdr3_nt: TGCGCCAGCAGCCGCGGGACTAGCACAGATACGCAGTATTTT
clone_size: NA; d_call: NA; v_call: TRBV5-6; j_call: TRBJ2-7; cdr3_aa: CASSKVQYEQYF; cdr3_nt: TGTGCCAGCAGCAAGGTTCAATACGAGCAGTACTTC
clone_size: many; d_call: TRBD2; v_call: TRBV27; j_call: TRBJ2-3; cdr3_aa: CASGNGRGDTDTQYF; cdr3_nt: TGTGCCAGCGGGAACGGGAGGGGGGACACAGATACGCAGTATTTT
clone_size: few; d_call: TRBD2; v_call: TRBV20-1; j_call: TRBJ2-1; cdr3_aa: CSAPNPGLAGIYNEQFF; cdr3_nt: TGCAGTGCACCTAATCCGGGACTAGCGGGGATCTACAATGAGCAGTTCTTC
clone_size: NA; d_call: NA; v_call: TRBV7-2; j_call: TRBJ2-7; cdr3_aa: CASSLDYNTYEQYF; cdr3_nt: TGTGCCAGCAGCTTAGACTACAACACCTACGAGCAGTACTTC
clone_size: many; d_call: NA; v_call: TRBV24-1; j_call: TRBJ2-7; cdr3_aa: CATSVTQGGLRNEQYF; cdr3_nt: TGTGCCACCAGTGTCACCCAAGGGGGTCTGAGGAACGAGCAGTACTTC
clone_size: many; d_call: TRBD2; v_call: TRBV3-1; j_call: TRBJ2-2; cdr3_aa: CATGREGLYTGELFF; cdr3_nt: TGTGCCACAGGTCGGGAGGGCCTGTACACCGGGGAGCTGTTTTTT
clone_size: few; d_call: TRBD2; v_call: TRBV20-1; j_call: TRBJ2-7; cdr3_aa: CSAIPPSGVGEQYF; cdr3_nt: TGCAGTGCTATCCCCCCTAGCGGTGTTGGCGAGCAGTACTTC
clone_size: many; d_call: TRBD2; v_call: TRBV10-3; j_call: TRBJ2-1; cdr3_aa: CATRDRTSGSNEQFF; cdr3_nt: TGTGCCACCCGGGACAGGACTAGCGGGAGCAATGAGCAGTTCTTC
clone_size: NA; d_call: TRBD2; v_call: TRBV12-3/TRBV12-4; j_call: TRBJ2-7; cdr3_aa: CASILGGLTAYEQYF; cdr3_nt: TGTGCCAGCATCCTTGGGGGACTAACAGCCTACGAGCAGTACTTC